Here is one T cell receptor beta chain with its context. What it recognizes is unknown. This record belongs to a study of OX40 agonist ivuxolimab in advanced cancers. Study at large: Three patients, one with hepatocellular carcinoma and two with cutaneous melanoma, responded partially.

Study-wide points: Among T cells, CD8+ cells averaged more expanded clones than CD4+ cells. Nonresponders included some who also had low normalized T-cell clonal expansion. In the 0.1-3.0 mg/kg groups, partial responders showed among the lowest expansion.

Only in-frame clones appear in the TCRdb table, and some are missing; sequencing was by immunoSEQ multiplex PCR. The data hold 80,000 or so clones, with 84% observed a single time. The TCR sequence derives from an adult with an advanced solid tumor such as melanoma, head and neck, liver or kidney cancer. The sequencing here drew on CD4+ or CD8+ T cells sorted from blood, taken in a trial of the OX40 agonist ivuxolimab.

The CDR3 is CASSYDVGLHEQYF. The CDR3, as DNA: TGTGCCAGCAGTTACGACGTCGGGTTGCACGAGCAGTACTTC. The chain couples TRBV6-6 to TRBJ2-7, with D unclear. The CDR3 contains 14 residues. Germline CDR1 reads MNHNY; CDR2 reads SVGAGI (reference sequence). The ends were cut back, 2 bases at V and 5 bases at J, with 13 bases in the middle.